This T cell receptor beta chain was sequenced in a study of monozygotic twins with inflammatory bowel disease. Whole-study findings and limits: Evidence did not back any single strong signal or clonotype linked to IBD. Compared with healthy co-twins, IBD patients showed reduced TCRbeta repertoire diversity by inverse Simpson. Possibly because of limited power, concordant and discordant twins showed no difference in repertoire similarity.

With regard to this clonotype: Its antigen remains unknown.

TCRdb reprocessed the 5' RACE reads; each CDR3 protein has one entry and no DNA is given. This listing includes approximately 400,000 distinct CDR3 sequences. This CDR3 contains 11 residues. The rearrangement uses TRBV12-3 or TRBV12-4 and TRBJ2-1. This sequence originates from a human donor with ulcerative colitis or Crohn's disease, or a healthy co-twin of an affected twin (not recorded which). Sequencing was done on a sample of blood. The CDR3 here is CASSFRAEQFF.